In its sample, the clone carrying this TCR beta chain was seen many times. Its antigen is unknown. Germline loops: CDR1 SGHAT, CDR2 FQNNGV. Trimming at V came to 1 base and at J to 8 bases, leaving 11 bases not matched to a gene. This CDR3 is built from 17 residues. The data are from a study of T cells after yellow fever vaccination. General study findings and limits: Any FACS-sorted repertoire could hold abundant clonotypes that contaminate it from the bulk population. Re-detected after boosting: most primary clones, 96% of CD4 and about 90% of CD8. Only a minor proportion of clonotypes was detected across both CD4 and CD8 compartments.

TCRdb reprocessed the 5' RACE reads with MiXCR, giving one entry per CDR3 protein. The table has 25,000 to 30,000 distinct CDR3 sequences, less than 6.5% seen once. This receptor was taken from a man in his thirties or forties who received the YFV17D yellow fever vaccine. J is TRBJ2-1 and V is TRBV11-2; 10 bases align to TRBD2. This specimen consisted of CD8+ T cells sorted from PBMCs, obtained 10 days after the yellow fever booster vaccination. The CDR3, as DNA: TGTGCCAGCAGCTTAGGTCCTAGCGGGAGAGACTTTGATGAGCAGTTCTTC. This codes for CASSLGPSGRDFDEQFF.